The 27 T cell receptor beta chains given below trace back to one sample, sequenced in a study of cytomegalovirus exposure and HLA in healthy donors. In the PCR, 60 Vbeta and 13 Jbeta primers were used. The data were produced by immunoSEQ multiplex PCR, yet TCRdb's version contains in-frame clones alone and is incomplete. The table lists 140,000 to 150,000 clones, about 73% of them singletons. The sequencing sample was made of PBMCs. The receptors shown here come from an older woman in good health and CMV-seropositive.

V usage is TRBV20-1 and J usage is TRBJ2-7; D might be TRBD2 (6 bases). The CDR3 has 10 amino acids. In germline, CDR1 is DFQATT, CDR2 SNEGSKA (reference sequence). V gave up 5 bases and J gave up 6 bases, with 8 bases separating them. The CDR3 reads CSALSGEQYF. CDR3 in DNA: TGCAGTGCTCTTAGCGGCGAGCAGTACTTC.

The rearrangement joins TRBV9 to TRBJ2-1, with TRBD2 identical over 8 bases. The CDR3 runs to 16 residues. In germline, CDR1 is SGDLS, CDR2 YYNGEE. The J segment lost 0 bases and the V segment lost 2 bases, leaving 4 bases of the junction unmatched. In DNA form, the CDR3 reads TGTGCCAGCAGCGTCTTAGCGGGGAGCTCCTACAATGAGCAGTTCTTC. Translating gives CASSVLAGSSYNEQFF. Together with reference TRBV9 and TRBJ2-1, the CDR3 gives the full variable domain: DSGVTQTPKHLITATGQRVTLRCSPRSGDLSVYWYQQSLDQGLQFLIQYYNGEERAKGNILERFSAQQFPDLHSELNLSSLELGDSALYFCASSVLAGSSYNEQFFGPGTRLTVL.

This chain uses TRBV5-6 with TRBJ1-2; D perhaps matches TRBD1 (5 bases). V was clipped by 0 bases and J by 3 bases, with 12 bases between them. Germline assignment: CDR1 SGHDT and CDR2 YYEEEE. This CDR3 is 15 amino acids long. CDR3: CASSLETGVDYGYTF. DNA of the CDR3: TGTGCCAGCAGCTTGGAAACGGGGGTAGACTATGGCTACACCTTC.

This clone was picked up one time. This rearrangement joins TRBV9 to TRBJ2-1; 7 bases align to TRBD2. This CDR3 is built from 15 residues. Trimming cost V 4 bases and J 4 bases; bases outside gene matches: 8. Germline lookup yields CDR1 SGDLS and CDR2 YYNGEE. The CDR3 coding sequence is TGTGCCAGCAGCACACAAGGACTAGAGTACAATGAGCAGTTCTTC. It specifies CASSTQGLEYNEQFF.

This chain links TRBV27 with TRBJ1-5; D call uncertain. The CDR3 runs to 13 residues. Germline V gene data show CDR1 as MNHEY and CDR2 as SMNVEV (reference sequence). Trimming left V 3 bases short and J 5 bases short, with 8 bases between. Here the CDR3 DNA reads TGTGCCAGCAGTTTTAACCGAGATCAGCCCCAGCATTTT. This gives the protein CASSFNRDQPQHF.

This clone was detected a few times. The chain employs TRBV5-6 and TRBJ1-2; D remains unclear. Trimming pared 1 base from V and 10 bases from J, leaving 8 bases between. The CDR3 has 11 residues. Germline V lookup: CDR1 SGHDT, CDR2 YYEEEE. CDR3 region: CASSLIQFYTF. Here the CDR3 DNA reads TGTGCCAGCAGCTTGATCCAGTTCTACACCTTC.

The CDR3 coding sequence is TGTGCCAGCAGCTCCCCTACTAGGGAAGGGGGAAACACCATATATTTT. Its translation: CASSSPTREGGNTIYF. The gene calls are TRBV7-9 and TRBJ1-3; D not resolved. Trimming cost V 4 bases and J 4 bases, with 17 bases left between them. Germline V gene data show CDR1 as SEHNR and CDR2 as FQNEAQ (reference sequence). The CDR3 is made up of 16 amino acids.

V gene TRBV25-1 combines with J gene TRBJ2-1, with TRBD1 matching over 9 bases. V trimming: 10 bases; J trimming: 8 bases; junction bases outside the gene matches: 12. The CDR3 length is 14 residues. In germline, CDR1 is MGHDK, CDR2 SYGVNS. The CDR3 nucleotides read TGTGCCACCGAGGACCCGGGACAGGGCGATGAGCAGTTCTTC. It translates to CATEDPGQGDEQFF.

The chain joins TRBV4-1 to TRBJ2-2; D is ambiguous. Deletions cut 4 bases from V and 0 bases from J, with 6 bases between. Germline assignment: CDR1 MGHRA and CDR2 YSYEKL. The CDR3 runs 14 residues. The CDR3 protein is CASSRSSNTGELFF. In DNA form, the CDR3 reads TGCGCCAGCAGCCGTTCATCGAACACCGGGGAGCTGTTTTTT.

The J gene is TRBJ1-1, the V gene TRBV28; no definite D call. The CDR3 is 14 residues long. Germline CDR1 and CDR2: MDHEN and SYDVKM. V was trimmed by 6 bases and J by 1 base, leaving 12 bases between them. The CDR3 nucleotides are TGTGCCAGCAGCCCAGCGGGGTCGAACACTGAAGCTTTCTTT. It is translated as CASSPAGSNTEAFF.

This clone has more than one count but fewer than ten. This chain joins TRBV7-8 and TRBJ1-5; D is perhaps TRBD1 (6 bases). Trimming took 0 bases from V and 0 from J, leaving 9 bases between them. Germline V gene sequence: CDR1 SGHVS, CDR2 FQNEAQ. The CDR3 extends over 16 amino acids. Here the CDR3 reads CASSLATGISNQPQHF. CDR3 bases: TGTGCCAGCAGCTTAGCAACAGGGATTAGCAATCAGCCCCAGCATTTT.

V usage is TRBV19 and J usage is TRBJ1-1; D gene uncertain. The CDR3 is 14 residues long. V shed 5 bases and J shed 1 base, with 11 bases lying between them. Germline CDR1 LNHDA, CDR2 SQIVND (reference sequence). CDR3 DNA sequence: TGTGCCAGTAGTCCCCCCCCGGGGAACACTGAAGCTTTCTTT. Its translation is CASSPPPGNTEAFF.

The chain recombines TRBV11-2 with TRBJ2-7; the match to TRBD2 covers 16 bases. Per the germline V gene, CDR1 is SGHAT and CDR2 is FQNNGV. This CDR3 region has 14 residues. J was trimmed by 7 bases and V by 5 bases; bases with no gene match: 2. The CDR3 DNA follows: TGTGCCAGCAGCGCGGGACTAGCGGGAGGGGAGCAGTACTTC. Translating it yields CASSAGLAGGEQYF.

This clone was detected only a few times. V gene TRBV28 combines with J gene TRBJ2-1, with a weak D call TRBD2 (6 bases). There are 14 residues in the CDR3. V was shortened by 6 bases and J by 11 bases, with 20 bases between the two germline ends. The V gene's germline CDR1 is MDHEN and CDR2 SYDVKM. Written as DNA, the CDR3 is TGTGCCAGCAGCGGATCTCTTATACTAGCCAAGCAGTTCTTC. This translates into CASSGSLILAKQFF.

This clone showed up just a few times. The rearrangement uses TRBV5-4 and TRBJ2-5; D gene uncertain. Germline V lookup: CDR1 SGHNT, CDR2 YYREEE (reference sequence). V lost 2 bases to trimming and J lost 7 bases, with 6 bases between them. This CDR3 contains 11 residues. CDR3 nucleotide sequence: TGTGCCAGCAGCTTTTCCGGGACCCAGTACTTC. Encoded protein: CASSFSGTQYF. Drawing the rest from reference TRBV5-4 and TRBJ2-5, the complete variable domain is ETGVTQSPTHLIKTRGQQVTLRCSSQSGHNTVSWYQQALGQGPQFIFQYYREEENGRGNFPPRFSGLQFPNYSSELNVNALELDDSALYLCASSFSGTQYFGPGTRLLVL.

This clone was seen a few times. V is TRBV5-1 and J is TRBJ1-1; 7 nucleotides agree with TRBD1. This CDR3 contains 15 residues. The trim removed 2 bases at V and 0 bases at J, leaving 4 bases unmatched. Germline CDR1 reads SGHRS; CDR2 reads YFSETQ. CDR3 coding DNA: TGCGCCAGCAGCTTACAGGGGCCCCTGAACACTGAAGCTTTCTTT. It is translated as CASSLQGPLNTEAFF.

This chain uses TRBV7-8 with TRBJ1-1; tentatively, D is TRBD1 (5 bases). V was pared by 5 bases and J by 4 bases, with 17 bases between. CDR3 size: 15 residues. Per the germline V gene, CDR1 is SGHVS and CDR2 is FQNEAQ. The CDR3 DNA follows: TGTGCCAGCAGCAACCCCGGGGGTCTGGGCACTGAAGCTTTCTTT. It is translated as CASSNPGGLGTEAFF.

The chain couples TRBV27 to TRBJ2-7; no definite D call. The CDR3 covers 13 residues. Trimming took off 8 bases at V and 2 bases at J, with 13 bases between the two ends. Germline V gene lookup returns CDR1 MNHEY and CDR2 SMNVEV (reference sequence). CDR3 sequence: CASGRSATYEQYF. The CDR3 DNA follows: TGTGCCAGCGGCCGGAGTGCCACCTACGAGCAGTACTTC.

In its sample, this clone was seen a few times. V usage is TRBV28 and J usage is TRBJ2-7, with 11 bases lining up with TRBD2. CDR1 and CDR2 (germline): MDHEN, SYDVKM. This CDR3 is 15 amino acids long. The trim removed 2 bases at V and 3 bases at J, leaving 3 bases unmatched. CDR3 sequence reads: CASSLVLAGVYEQYF. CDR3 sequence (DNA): TGTGCCAGCAGTTTAGTACTAGCGGGAGTCTACGAGCAGTACTTC.

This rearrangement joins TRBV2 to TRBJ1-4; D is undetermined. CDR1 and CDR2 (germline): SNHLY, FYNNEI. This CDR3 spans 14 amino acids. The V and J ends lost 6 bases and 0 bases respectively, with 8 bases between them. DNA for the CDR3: TGTGCCAGCAGGGCAGAAACAACTAATGAAAAACTGTTTTTT. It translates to CASRAETTNEKLFF.

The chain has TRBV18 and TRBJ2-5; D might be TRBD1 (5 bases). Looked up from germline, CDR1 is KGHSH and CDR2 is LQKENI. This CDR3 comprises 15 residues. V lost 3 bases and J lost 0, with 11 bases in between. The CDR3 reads CASSPTTGYQETQYF. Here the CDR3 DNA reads TGTGCCAGCTCACCGACAACAGGCTACCAAGAGACCCAGTACTTC.

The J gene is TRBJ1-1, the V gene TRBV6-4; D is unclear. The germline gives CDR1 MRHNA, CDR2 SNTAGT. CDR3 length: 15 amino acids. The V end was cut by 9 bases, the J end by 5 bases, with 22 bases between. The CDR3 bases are TGTGCCAGGCGGAGGGTGGTATGTCGTTGGACTGAAGCTTTCTTT. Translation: CARRRVVCRWTEAFF.

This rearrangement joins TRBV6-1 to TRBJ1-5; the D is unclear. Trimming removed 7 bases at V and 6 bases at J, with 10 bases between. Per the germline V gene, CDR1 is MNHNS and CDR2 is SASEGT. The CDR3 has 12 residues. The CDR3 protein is CASTEVGQPQHF. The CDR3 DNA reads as TGTGCCAGCACCGAGGTGGGTCAGCCCCAGCATTTT.

CDR3 coding DNA: TGTGCCAGCAGGACAGGGTCTGTCACTGAAGCTTTCTTT. Its translation is CASRTGSVTEAFF. The chain employs TRBV6-6 and TRBJ1-1; 7 nucleotides match TRBD1. The CDR3 covers 13 residues. CDR1 MNHNY and CDR2 SVGAGI come from the germline V gene (reference sequence). The junction had 5 bases not matched to a gene; V was cut back by 6 bases and J by 4 bases.

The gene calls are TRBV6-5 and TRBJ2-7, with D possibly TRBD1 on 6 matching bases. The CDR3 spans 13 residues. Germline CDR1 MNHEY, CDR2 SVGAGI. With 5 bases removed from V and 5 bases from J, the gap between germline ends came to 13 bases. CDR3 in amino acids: CASSLQGRDEQYF. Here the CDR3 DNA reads TGTGCCAGCAGTCTACAGGGAAGGGACGAGCAGTACTTC.

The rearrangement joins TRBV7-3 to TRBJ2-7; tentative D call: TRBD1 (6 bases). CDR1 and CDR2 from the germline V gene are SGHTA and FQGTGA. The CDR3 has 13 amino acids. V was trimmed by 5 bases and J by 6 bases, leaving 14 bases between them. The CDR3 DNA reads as TGTGCCAGCAGCCCAAGTCTGGGGGCCGAGCAGTACTTC. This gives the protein CASSPSLGAEQYF.

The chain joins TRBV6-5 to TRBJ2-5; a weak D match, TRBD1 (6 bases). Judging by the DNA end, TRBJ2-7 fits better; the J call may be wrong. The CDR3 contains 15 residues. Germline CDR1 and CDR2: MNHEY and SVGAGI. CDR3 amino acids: CASSYSETGSYEQYF. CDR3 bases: TGTGCCAGCAGTTACTCTGAGACAGGTTCTTACGAGCAGTACTTC.